What follows are 11 T cell receptor beta chains derived from one specimen sequenced in a study of control samples from healthy donors and cancer patients. Some clones are missing from TCRdb's copy, which holds only in-frame ones; the method was immunoSEQ multiplex PCR. Here the sample spans 120,000 or so clones, around nine tenths being singletons. The sample comprised blood. These receptors were taken from a middle-aged man in good health.

V is TRBV25-1 and J is TRBJ1-1, with a weak D call TRBD1 (6 bases). Germline values: CDR1 MGHDK, CDR2 SYGVNS. The V end lost 4 bases, the J end lost 3 bases, and 15 bases lay between the germline ends. This CDR3 contains 15 residues. This CDR3 is CASSGTDYQDTEAFF. The CDR3 DNA reads TGTGCCAGCAGTGGGACAGATTACCAGGACACTGAAGCTTTCTTT.

A few counts support this clone. At one boundary the junction diverges from the germline segment, which might be a read error. V is TRBV11-3 and J is TRBJ2-1; D unresolved. This CDR3 comprises 17 residues. Germline V gives CDR1 SGHNT, CDR2 YENEEA. The CDR3 DNA is TGTGCCAGCAGCCTAGATTTTGGGTTAGGCTCCTACAATGAGCAGTTCTTC. Translating it yields CASSLDFGLGSYNEQFF.

The CDR3 DNA is TGTGCCTGGAGGACAGGGAACTATGGCTACACCTTC. Translated: CAWRTGNYGYTF. This chain connects TRBV30 to TRBJ1-2, with 7 bases aligning to TRBD1. The CDR3 extends over 12 amino acids. Germline CDR1 and CDR2: GTSNPN and SVGIG (reference sequence). The V segment lost 3 bases and the J segment 2 bases; nucleotides outside the gene matches: 0.

J is TRBJ1-1 and V is TRBV9, with a possible D match to TRBD1 (5 bases). Per germline, CDR1 SGDLS and CDR2 YYNGEE. Trimming left V 4 bases short and J 1 base short, with 11 bases between. The CDR3 contains 14 residues. As DNA, the CDR3 is TGTGCCAGCAGCCTGGACACTAGGAACACTGAAGCTTTCTTT. Protein: CASSLDTRNTEAFF.

Here the CDR3 reads CASTLRARTDTQYF. The CDR3 region has the DNA TGCGCCAGCACCCTACGGGCTCGCACAGATACGCAGTATTTT. This chain uses TRBV10-1 with TRBJ2-3; D ambiguous. The germline V gene encodes CDR1 WNHNN and CDR2 SYGVQD (reference sequence). The ends were cut back, 7 bases at V and 1 base at J, with 12 bases in the middle. This CDR3 has 14 amino acids.

This chain uses TRBV9 with TRBJ1-1, with D possibly being TRBD1 (6 bases). Germline lookup yields CDR1 SGDLS and CDR2 YYNGEE. The CDR3 is 15 amino acids. V was cut by 4 bases and J by 2 bases, with 15 bases left in between. The CDR3, as DNA: TGTGCCAGCAGCCCTTTGGCGGGGACAAACACTGAAGCTTTCTTT. It translates to CASSPLAGTNTEAFF.

The chain joins TRBV7-9 to TRBJ2-5; D is uncertain. This CDR3 is 14 amino acids long. The ends were cut back, 3 bases at V and 2 bases at J, with 10 bases in the middle. CDR1 and CDR2 from the germline V gene are SEHNR and FQNEAQ (reference sequence). The CDR3 DNA reads as TGTGCCAGCAGCTTTTGGGGTCGACAAGAGACCCAGTACTTC. Residues: CASSFWGRQETQYF.

This chain uses TRBV10-3 with TRBJ2-3; D may correspond to TRBD1 or TRBD2 (7 bases each). Trimming removed 6 bases from V and 4 bases from J, with 11 bases in between. Germline V gene data show CDR1 as ENHRY and CDR2 as SYGVKD. The CDR3 has 13 amino acids. The CDR3 loop reads CAIRQGGPDTQYF. DNA for the CDR3: TGTGCCATCAGGCAGGGGGGGCCAGATACGCAGTATTTT.

The chain couples TRBV6-5 to TRBJ1-3, with D possibly TRBD1 on 5 matching bases. The CDR3 has 15 residues. V lost 7 bases and J lost 4, with 17 bases in between. CDR1 is MNHEY, CDR2 SVGAGI, per germline. CDR3 in amino acids: CASNPPGVEGNTIYF. The CDR3 DNA reads TGTGCCAGCAACCCCCCGGGGGTAGAAGGAAACACCATATATTTT.

This clone was seen just once. The chain couples TRBV7-9 to TRBJ2-1, with D uncertain. V was pared by 4 bases and J by 6 bases, with 13 bases between. This CDR3 spans 14 amino acids. The germline CDR1 and CDR2 sequences are SEHNR and FQNEAQ (reference sequence). The CDR3 DNA reads TGTGCCAGCAGCTCAACCGGGCCTGTCAATGAGCAGTTCTTC. Amino acids: CASSSTGPVNEQFF.

The rearrangement joins TRBV30 to TRBJ1-2, with D possibly being TRBD1 (5 bases). Germline V gene data show CDR1 as GTSNPN and CDR2 as SVGIG (reference sequence). The CDR3 has 16 residues. V was clipped by 3 bases and J by 7 bases, with 24 bases between them. CDR3 region: CAWSAPGRAVSTGYTF. The CDR3 DNA sequence: TGTGCCTGGAGCGCCCCGGGCAGGGCTGTGTCTACTGGCTACACCTTC. The complete variable domain, with remaining parts taken from reference TRBV30 and TRBJ1-2, reads SQTIHQWPATLVQPVGSPLSLECTVEGTSNPNLYWYRQAAGRGLQLLFYSVGIGQISSEVPQNLSASRPQDRQFILSSKKLLLSDSGFYLCAWSAPGRAVSTGYTFGSGTRLTVV.